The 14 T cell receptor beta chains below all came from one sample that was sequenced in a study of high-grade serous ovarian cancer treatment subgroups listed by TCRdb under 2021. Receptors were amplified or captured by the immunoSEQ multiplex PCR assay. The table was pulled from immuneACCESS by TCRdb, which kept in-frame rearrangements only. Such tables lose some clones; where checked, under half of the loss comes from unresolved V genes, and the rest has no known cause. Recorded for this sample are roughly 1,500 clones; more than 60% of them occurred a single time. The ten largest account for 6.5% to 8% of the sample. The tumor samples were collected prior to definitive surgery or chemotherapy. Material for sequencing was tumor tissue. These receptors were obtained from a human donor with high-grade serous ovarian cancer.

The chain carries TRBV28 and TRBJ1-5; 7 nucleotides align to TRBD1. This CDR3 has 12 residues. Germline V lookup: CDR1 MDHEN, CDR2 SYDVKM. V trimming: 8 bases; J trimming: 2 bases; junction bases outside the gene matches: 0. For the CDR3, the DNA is TGTGCCAGCGGGACAGGCAATCAGCCCCAGCATTTT. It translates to CASGTGNQPQHF.

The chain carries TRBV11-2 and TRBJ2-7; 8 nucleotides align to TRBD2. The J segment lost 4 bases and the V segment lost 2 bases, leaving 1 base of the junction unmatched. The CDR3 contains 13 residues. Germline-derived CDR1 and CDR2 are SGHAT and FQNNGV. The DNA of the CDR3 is TGTGCCAGCAGCTTACTAGCGGGTTACGAGCAGTACTTC. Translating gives CASSLLAGYEQYF.

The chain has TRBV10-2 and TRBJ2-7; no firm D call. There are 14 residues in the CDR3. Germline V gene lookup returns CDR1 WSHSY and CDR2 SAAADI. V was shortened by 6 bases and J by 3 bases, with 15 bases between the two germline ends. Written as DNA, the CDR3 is TGCGCCAGCAGATTCACAGACCCAAACTACGAGCAGTACTTC. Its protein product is CASRFTDPNYEQYF.

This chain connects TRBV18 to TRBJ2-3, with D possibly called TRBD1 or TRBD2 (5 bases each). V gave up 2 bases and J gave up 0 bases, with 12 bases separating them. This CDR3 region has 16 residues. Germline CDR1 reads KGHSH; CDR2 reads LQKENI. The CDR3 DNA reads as TGTGCCAGCTCACCATGGAACGGGGCGAGCACAGATACGCAGTATTTT. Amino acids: CASSPWNGASTDTQYF.

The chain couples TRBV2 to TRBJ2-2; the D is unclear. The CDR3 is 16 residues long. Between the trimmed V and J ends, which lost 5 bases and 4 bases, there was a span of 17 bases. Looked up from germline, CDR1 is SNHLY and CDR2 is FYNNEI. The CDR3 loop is CASSRDAFHFTGELFF. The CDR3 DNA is TGTGCCAGCAGTAGGGATGCGTTCCACTTCACCGGGGAGCTGTTTTTT.

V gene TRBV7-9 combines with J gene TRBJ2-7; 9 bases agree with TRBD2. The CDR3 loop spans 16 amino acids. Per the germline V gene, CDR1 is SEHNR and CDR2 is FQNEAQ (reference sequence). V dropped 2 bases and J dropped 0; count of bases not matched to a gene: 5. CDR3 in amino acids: CASSLISGRSSYEQYF. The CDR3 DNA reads TGTGCCAGCAGCTTAATCAGCGGGAGGAGCTCCTACGAGCAGTACTTC.

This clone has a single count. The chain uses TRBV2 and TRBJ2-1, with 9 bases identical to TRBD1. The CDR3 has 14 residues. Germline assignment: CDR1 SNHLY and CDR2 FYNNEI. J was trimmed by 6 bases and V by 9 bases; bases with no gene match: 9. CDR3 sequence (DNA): TGTGCCAGTAACTGGGACAGGGCTTTCAATGAGCAGTTCTTC. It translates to CASNWDRAFNEQFF. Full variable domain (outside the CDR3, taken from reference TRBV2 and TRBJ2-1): EPEVTQTPSHQVTQMGQEVILRCVPISNHLYFYWYRQILGQKVEFLVSFYNNEISEKSEIFDDQFSVERPDGSNFTLKIRSTKLEDSAMYFCASNWDRAFNEQFFGPGTRLTVL.

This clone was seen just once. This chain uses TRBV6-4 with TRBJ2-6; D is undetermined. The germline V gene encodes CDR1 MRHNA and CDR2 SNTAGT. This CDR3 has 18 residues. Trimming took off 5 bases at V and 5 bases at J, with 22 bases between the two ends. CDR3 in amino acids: CASSCGASQQSRANVLTF. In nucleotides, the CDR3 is TGTGCCAGCAGTTGCGGCGCCTCACAACAAAGTCGGGCCAACGTCCTGACTTTC.

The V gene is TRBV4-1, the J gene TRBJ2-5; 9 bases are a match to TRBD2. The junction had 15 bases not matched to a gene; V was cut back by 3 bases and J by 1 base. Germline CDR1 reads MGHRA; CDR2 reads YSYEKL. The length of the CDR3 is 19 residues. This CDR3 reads CASSQPPLAGRTIQETQYF. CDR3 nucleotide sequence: TGCGCCAGCAGCCAGCCGCCCCTAGCGGGGAGGACTATCCAAGAGACCCAGTACTTC.

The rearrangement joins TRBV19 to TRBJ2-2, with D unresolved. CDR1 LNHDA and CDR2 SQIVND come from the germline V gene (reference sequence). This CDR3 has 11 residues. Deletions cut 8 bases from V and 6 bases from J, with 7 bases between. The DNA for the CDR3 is TGTGCCAGTTGGGGTTCCGGGGAGCTGTTTTTT. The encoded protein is CASWGSGELFF.

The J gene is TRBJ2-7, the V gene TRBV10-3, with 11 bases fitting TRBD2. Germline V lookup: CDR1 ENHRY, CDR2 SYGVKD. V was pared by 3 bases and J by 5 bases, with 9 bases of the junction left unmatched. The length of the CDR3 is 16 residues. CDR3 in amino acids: CAISDVGSGGDHEQYF. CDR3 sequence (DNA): TGTGCCATCAGTGATGTTGGTAGCGGGGGGGACCACGAGCAGTACTTC.

The CDR3 protein is CASSVAGGTAGNTIYF. Written as DNA, the CDR3 is TGTGCCAGCAGCGTAGCCGGGGGGACAGCTGGAAACACCATATATTTT. The chain joins TRBV9 to TRBJ1-3; 7 bases align to TRBD1. Per germline, CDR1 SGDLS and CDR2 YYNGEE. The CDR3 has 16 residues. V dropped 0 bases and J dropped 2; count of bases not matched to a gene: 5.

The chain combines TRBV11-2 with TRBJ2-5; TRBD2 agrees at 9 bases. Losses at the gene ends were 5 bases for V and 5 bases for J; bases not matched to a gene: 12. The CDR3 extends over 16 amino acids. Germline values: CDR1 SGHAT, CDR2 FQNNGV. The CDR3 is CASSPAGGGARETQYF. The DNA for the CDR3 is TGTGCCAGCAGCCCCGCGGGCGGGGGGGCCCGGGAGACCCAGTACTTC. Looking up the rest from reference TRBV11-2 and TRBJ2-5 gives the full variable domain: EAGVAQSPRYKIIEKRQSVAFWCNPISGHATLYWYQQILGQGPKLLIQFQNNGVVDDSQLPKDRFSAERLKGVDSTLKIQPAKLEDSAVYLCASSPAGGGARETQYFGPGTRLLVL.

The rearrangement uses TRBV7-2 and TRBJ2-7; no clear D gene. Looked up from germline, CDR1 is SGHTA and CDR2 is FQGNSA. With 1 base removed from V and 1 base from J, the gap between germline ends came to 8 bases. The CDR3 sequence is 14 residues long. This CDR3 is CASSLDGSSYEQYF. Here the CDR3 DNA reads TGTGCCAGCAGCTTAGACGGGTCGTCCTACGAGCAGTACTTC.